This T cell receptor (beta chain) appears in the sequencing data of a study of blood T cell repertoires in COVID-19 (TCRdb year 2020). Regarding the study in general: Samples from collaborators originated in the United States, Italy and Spain and spanned both the acute and convalescent phases of COVID-19. Nearly every sample came with metadata listing a de-identified subject ID, COVID-19 status, age in years and sex. The prospective study material was composed of cDNA or gDNA derived from T cells, B-cell-depleted T cells, or PBMCs. Deeply sampled blood TCRbeta repertoires from subjects exposed to, actively infected with, or recovered from COVID-19 were included in the dataset. The samples were drawn from two sources: the first 160 participants of the ongoing ImmuneRACE study, and 1,000 to 1,500 subjects contributed by 6 global collaborators. Where available, HLA class I and class II types were taken from metadata supplied by the sample provider and were not determined by assay-based typing. The repertoires were released in a freely available public database intended as a resource for research on the immune response to SARS-CoV-2.

As for this clone: Its target antigen remains unknown. Per-base quality was not reported, and no clone a single base away is much larger than it.

The full study reports these points: The amount of clinical and demographic metadata varied by source and participant and was provided uncurated.

Each collaborating institution followed its own protocols to collect whole blood in K2EDTA tubes. For TCRbeta analysis, collaborator samples were shipped as frozen whole blood, as isolated PBMCs, or as DNA extracted from either sample type. According to the germline V gene, CDR1 reads SNHLY and CDR2 reads FYNNEI. The CDR3 numbers 13 residues from cysteine through phenylalanine. This entry keeps only the CDR3 DNA: 39 bases, framed from base 1. V gives up 7 bases and J gives up 8 bases, and the segment between their germline ends measures 14 bases. The immunoSEQ Assay, a bias-controlled multiplex PCR, was used to amplify TCRbeta CDR3 regions from genomic DNA. The authors' analysis ran thus. The number of nucleated cells in each sample was estimated by amplification of reference gene primers within the assay. Sequence reads were collapsed and filtered to measure the absolute abundance of every unique TCRbeta CDR3 rearrangement. For each sample, productive Simpson clonality was calculated as the square root of Simpson's diversity index over productive rearrangements. TCRdb retrieved this table from immuneACCESS and kept in-frame rearrangements only. Not all clones are present; in checked studies, unresolved V genes account for under half, and no reason is known for the remainder. V and J calls plus clone size are reproduced from that table; the DNA served to infer D and trimming. The sample table lists roughly 100,000 clones, roughly 80% of them with a count of one. Around 25% of the sample is taken by the ten largest.

This receptor was identified in a man aged 80 or over with active or convalescent COVID-19. Sample: peripheral blood. The chain is assembled from TRBV2 and TRBJ2-2, with no D gene named confidently. The DNA is TGTGCCAGCACCGCGAGCCGTGAGGGGGAGCTGTTTTTT. The translation is CASTASREGELFF.